The 18 T cell receptor beta chains reported below all come from one sample, sequenced in a study of CDR3 diversity in severe acne. TCRdb itself ran the PCR reads through MiXCR, one entry per CDR3 protein. The sample contains 79,000 or so distinct CDR3 sequences, about 53% of which appear only once. The specimen was blood. The receptors come from a male donor with severe acne vulgaris.

As to this clonotype: A much larger clone lies a single base off, so this may be a read error. The chain couples TRBV7-9 to TRBJ2-7; possibly TRBD2 for D (6 bases). Germline V CDR1 and CDR2: SEHNR, FQNEAQ (reference sequence). This CDR3 contains 13 residues. The CDR3 here is CASCLAEFNEQYF. The CDR3 DNA sequence: TGTGCCAGCTGCTTAGCGGAGTTCAACGAGCAGTACTTC.

This clonotype was seen at least ten times. The gene calls are TRBV11-3 and TRBJ1-3, with D uncertain. The CDR3 totals 13 residues. V gave up 4 bases and J gave up 7 bases, with 11 bases separating them. In germline, CDR1 is SGHNT, CDR2 YENEEA. The CDR3 is CASSSPPANTIYF. In nucleotides, the CDR3 is TGTGCCAGCAGCTCCCCCCCCGCGAACACCATATATTTT.

V usage is TRBV4-3 and J usage is TRBJ2-2, with a tentative D call TRBD2 (5 bases). V lost 0 bases to trimming and J lost 8 bases, with 16 bases between them. The CDR3 has 16 residues. CDR1 LGHNA and CDR2 YSLEER come from the germline V gene. In nucleotides, the CDR3 is TGCGCCAGCAGCCAAGATTTTCAGTTTGGAGGTGGGGAGCTGTTTTTT. Residues: CASSQDFQFGGGELFF.

Relative to its sample, this clonotype is medium-sized. The chain is built from TRBV24-1 and TRBJ2-3; TRBD2 is a possible D gene (6 bases). V was clipped by 4 bases and J by 2 bases, with 18 bases between them. The germline CDR1 and CDR2 sequences are KGHDR and SFDVKD. The CDR3 covers 17 residues. In DNA, the CDR3 is TGTGCCACCAGTGACCCCGTTCCCGGAGGGCTCACAGATACGCAGTATTTT. This translates into CATSDPVPGGLTDTQYF.

The rearrangement joins TRBV7-9 to TRBJ2-6, with D maybe TRBD1 (6 bases). The CDR3 length is 17 residues. Germline assignment: CDR1 SEHNR and CDR2 FQNEAQ (reference sequence). V dropped 3 bases and J dropped 1 base, with 13 bases sitting between them. The CDR3: CASSFPGAVSGANVLTF. The DNA for the CDR3 is TGTGCCAGCAGCTTCCCAGGGGCGGTATCTGGGGCCAACGTCCTGACTTTC.

This clonotype was detected a few times. This chain uses TRBV15 with TRBJ1-1; D ambiguous. From germline, CDR1 is LNHNV and CDR2 YYDKDF (reference sequence). The CDR3 has 14 residues. Between the trimmed V and J ends, which lost 0 bases and 0 bases, there was a span of 5 bases. The CDR3 region is CATSRDRLNTEAFF. CDR3 coding DNA: TGTGCCACCAGCAGAGACCGGTTGAACACTGAAGCTTTCTTT.

This clonotype occurred a few times. V gene TRBV29-1 combines with J gene TRBJ1-1, with 8 bases aligning to TRBD1. Germline assignment: CDR1 SQVTM and CDR2 ANQGSEA. The CDR3 is 12 amino acids. The V segment lost 3 bases and the J segment 6 bases; nucleotides outside the gene matches: 3. CDR3 loop: CSVDGTGAEAFF. The CDR3, as DNA: TGCAGCGTTGACGGGACAGGCGCTGAAGCTTTCTTT.

With respect to this clonotype: The conserved closing phenylalanine or tryptophan is absent in this CDR3, likely reflecting a read error. The rearrangement links TRBV3-1 to TRBJ1-5, with D possibly being TRBD1 (6 bases). The CDR3 spans 16 residues. CDR1 LGHDT and CDR2 YNNKEL come from the germline V gene (reference sequence). CDR3 nucleotides: TGTGCCAGCAGCCCTACACCGATCAGGGACAATCGGCCCCAGCATTAT. Translation: CASSPTPIRDNRPQHY.

This clonotype was found a few times. V usage is TRBV5-1 and J usage is TRBJ2-2, with D possibly TRBD2 on 5 matching bases. Trimming took 6 bases from V and 6 from J, leaving 18 bases between them. CDR3 length: 15 amino acids. CDR1 and CDR2 from the germline V gene are SGHRS and YFSETQ. CDR3 residues: CASNSGSDFSGELFF. The DNA of the CDR3 is TGCGCCAGCAATAGTGGGAGCGATTTTTCCGGGGAGCTGTTTTTT. Complete variable domain (other parts from reference TRBV5-1 and TRBJ2-2): KAGVTQTPRYLIKTRGQQVTLSCSPISGHRSVSWYQQTPGQGLQFLFEYFSETQRNKGNFPGRFSGRQFSNSRSEMNVSTLELGDSALYLCASNSGSDFSGELFFGEGSRLTVL.

Many counts were recorded for this clonotype. A read error is possible here, since a much larger clone lies one base away. V and J are TRBV4-3 and TRBJ2-7, with 7 bases aligning to TRBD1. This CDR3 comprises 13 residues. Germline CDR1 and CDR2: LGHNA and YSLEER. The CDR3 sequence: CASSQGTGREQHF. DNA of the CDR3: TGCGCCAGCAGCCAAGGGACAGGCCGCGAGCAGCACTTC.

This clonotype was detected many times. The chain joins TRBV7-3 to TRBJ2-3; D not certain. Trimming pared 5 bases from V and 4 bases from J, leaving 10 bases between. The CDR3 runs to 13 residues. Per the germline V gene, CDR1 is SGHTA and CDR2 is FQGTGA. DNA of the CDR3: TGTGCCAGCAGCCCCAACTCGCCAGATACGCAGTATTTT. This codes for CASSPNSPDTQYF.

This clonotype was observed many times. This rearrangement joins TRBV7-3 to TRBJ2-6; TRBD2 aligns across 7 bases. Germline loops: CDR1 SGHTA, CDR2 FQGTGA. The J segment lost 1 base and the V segment lost 2 bases, leaving 2 bases of the junction unmatched. The CDR3 has 16 residues. For the CDR3, the DNA is TGTGCCAGCAGCTTATCGGGGGGTTCTGGGGCCAACGTCCTGACTTTC. Amino acid sequence: CASSLSGGSGANVLTF.

The chain carries TRBV9 and TRBJ2-3; TRBD1 matches at 8 bases. Per the germline V gene, CDR1 is SGDLS and CDR2 is YYNGEE. Trimming cost V 2 bases and J 5 bases; bases outside gene matches: 4. CDR3 length: 14 residues. CDR3 DNA: TGTGCCAGCAGCGTGGCAGGGGGCGTAGATACGCAGTATTTT. Translating it yields CASSVAGGVDTQYF.

This chain connects TRBV6-1 to TRBJ2-2; TRBD2 agrees at 9 bases. Germline lookup yields CDR1 MNHNS and CDR2 SASEGT. V shed 7 bases, J shed 3 bases, and the junction held 3 bases outside the gene matches. The CDR3 is 14 residues long. In DNA form, the CDR3 reads TGTGCCAGCACTAGCGGGATAGACACCGGGGAGCTGTTTTTT. Its translation: CASTSGIDTGELFF.

This clonotype showed up just a few times. The chain couples TRBV20-1 to TRBJ2-5; tentative D call: TRBD1 (5 bases). The ends were cut back, 2 bases at V and 2 bases at J, with 6 bases in the middle. Germline V lookup: CDR1 DFQATT, CDR2 SNEGSKA (reference sequence). The CDR3 has 12 residues. CDR3 bases: TGCAGTGCTAGAACAGGACAAGAGACCCAGTACTTC. Translated, it gives CSARTGQETQYF.

This clonotype showed up just once. The V gene is TRBV12-3 or TRBV12-4, the J gene TRBJ1-6; 7 bases map to TRBD1. Trimming at V came to 5 bases and at J to 8 bases, leaving 9 bases not matched to a gene. This CDR3 contains 15 residues. CDR3 nucleotides: TGTGCCAGCAGTCCTGAAAACAGGGGCCATTCACCCCTCCACTTT. It specifies CASSPENRGHSPLHF.

To note about this clonotype: Just one base apart from a much larger clone, this may be a read error. The conserved phenylalanine or tryptophan is not found at the CDR3 terminus, so this likely reflects a read error. This chain links TRBV7-3 with TRBJ1-1; D not certain. CDR1 and CDR2 (germline): SGHTA, FQGTGA. The CDR3 length is 13 residues. The V gene lost 2 bases and the J gene lost 5 bases, with 9 bases spanning the gap. CDR3 coding DNA: TGTGCCAGCAGCTTATGGCGGAGGACTGAAGCTTTCTCT. This sequence encodes CASSLWRRTEAFS.

The chain carries TRBV29-1 and TRBJ2-7; perhaps D is TRBD1 or TRBD2 (5 bases each). V lost 4 bases and J lost 6, with 16 bases in between. The CDR3 is made up of 13 amino acids. The V gene's germline CDR1 is SQVTM and CDR2 ANQGSEA. As DNA, the CDR3 is TGCAGCGTTGGAGACGGGGCCTCAGGCGAGCAGTACTTC. Encoded protein: CSVGDGASGEQYF.